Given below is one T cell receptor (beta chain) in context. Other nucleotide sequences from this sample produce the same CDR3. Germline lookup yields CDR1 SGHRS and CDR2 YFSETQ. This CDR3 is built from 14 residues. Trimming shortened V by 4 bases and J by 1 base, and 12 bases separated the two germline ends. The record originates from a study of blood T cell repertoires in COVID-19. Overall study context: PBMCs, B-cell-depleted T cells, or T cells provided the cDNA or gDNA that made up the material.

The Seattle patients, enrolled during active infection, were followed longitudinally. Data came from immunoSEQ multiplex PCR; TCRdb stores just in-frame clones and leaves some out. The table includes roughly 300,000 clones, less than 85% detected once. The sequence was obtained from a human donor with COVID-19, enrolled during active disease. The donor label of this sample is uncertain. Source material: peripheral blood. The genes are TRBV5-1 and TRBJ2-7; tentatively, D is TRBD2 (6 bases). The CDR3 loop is CASSPGTGSYEQYF. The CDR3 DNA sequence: TGCGCCAGCAGCCCTGGGACTGGATCCTACGAGCAGTACTTC.